A single sample gave rise to the 24 T cell receptor beta chains below, sequenced in a study of Ad26.COV2.S vaccination and SARS-CoV-2 variants. The treatment is: roughly 18 received Ad26.COV2.S at low or high dose, single or two shots; about five received placebo; per-sample allocation not given. Samples were taken on day 63 after the first vaccine or placebo injection. The method was immunoSEQ multiplex PCR; TCRdb's version includes in-frame clones alone and lacks a portion of them. The sample includes roughly 380,000 clones, around 86% of them seen just once. Sequenced here: peripheral blood, sampled in a trial of Ad26.COV2.S vaccine versus placebo. These receptors were obtained from a person aged 18-65 years who received the Ad26.COV2.S COVID-19 vaccine or a placebo.

This chain links TRBV6-5 with TRBJ2-7; 7 bases align to TRBD1. The CDR3 spans 15 residues. V was pared by 4 bases and J by 4 bases, with 10 bases of the junction left unmatched. The germline V gene has CDR1 MNHEY and CDR2 SVGAGI. The CDR3 reads CASSSPSGQNYEQYF. Written as DNA, the CDR3 is TGTGCCAGCAGTTCCCCCTCGGGACAGAATTACGAGCAGTACTTC.

The chain recombines TRBV19 with TRBJ1-5, with 8 bases that match TRBD1. The trim removed 5 bases at V and 2 bases at J, leaving 8 bases unmatched. The length of the CDR3 is 16 residues. The germline gives CDR1 LNHDA, CDR2 SQIVND (reference sequence). CDR3 coding DNA: TGTGCCAGTAGTCCCCAGGGACAGGTAGGCAATCAGCCCCAGCATTTT. Its translation is CASSPQGQVGNQPQHF.

CDR3 residues: CASSKPGLRDTEAFF. The CDR3 DNA follows: TGTGCCAGCAGCAAACCTGGGCTTAGGGACACTGAAGCTTTCTTT. This chain links TRBV7-2 with TRBJ1-1; the D is unclear. V gave up 5 bases and J gave up 3 bases, with 16 bases separating them. The germline gives CDR1 SGHTA, CDR2 FQGNSA. This CDR3 is built from 15 residues.

The chain uses TRBV6-2 or TRBV6-3 and TRBJ2-7; D remains ambiguous. Trimming shortened V by 2 bases and J by 3 bases, and 8 bases separated the two germline ends. Germline CDR1 is MNHEY and CDR2 is SVGEGT. The CDR3 is made up of 13 amino acids. The CDR3 here is CASSYIHFYEQYF. The CDR3 nucleotides read TGTGCCAGCAGTTACATCCACTTCTACGAGCAGTACTTC.

The J gene is TRBJ1-6, the V gene TRBV27, with D hard to call. The CDR3 length is 17 residues. V dropped 5 bases and J dropped 0 bases, with 14 bases sitting between them. Looked up from germline, CDR1 is MNHEY and CDR2 is SMNVEV (reference sequence). CDR3 DNA: TGTGCCAGCAGTCCTCGAGGAGAAAGCTCCTATAATTCACCCCTCCACTTT. Its protein product is CASSPRGESSYNSPLHF.

This rearrangement joins TRBV6-1 to TRBJ1-5, with no clear D. Trimming removed 0 bases at V and 6 bases at J, with 9 bases between. Germline assignment: CDR1 MNHNS and CDR2 SASEGT. The CDR3 contains 14 residues. DNA of the CDR3: TGTGCCAGCAGTGAAGCGGGCCTGGGTCAGCCCCAGCATTTT. Translated, it gives CASSEAGLGQPQHF.

The V call is TRBV5-5, the J call TRBJ1-1; D is unresolved. V lost 4 bases and J lost 2, with 18 bases in between. This CDR3 has 16 amino acids. Looked up from germline, CDR1 is SGHKS and CDR2 is YYEKEE (reference sequence). DNA for the CDR3: TGTGCCAGCAGCGCCCGTTACAGCCCTGTTAACACTGAAGCTTTCTTT. This codes for CASSARYSPVNTEAFF.

The rearrangement joins TRBV9 to TRBJ1-1; maybe TRBD1 (5 bases). V was clipped by 8 bases and J by 11 bases, with 28 bases between them. The CDR3 totals 15 residues. Per germline, CDR1 SGDLS and CDR2 YYNGEE. CDR3 amino acids: CASSGHRDPTSDAFF. CDR3 coding DNA: TGTGCCAGTTCTGGCCACCGGGACCCAACGTCGGACGCTTTCTTT.

The chain employs TRBV5-1 and TRBJ1-1, with 11 bases fitting TRBD1. Germline values: CDR1 SGHRS, CDR2 YFSETQ. Germline trimming cut 4 bases from V and 3 bases from J; bases unmatched to any gene: 5. This CDR3 contains 15 residues. CDR3 region: CASSLGQGAHTEAFF. The CDR3 DNA follows: TGCGCCAGCAGCCTAGGACAGGGGGCTCACACTGAAGCTTTCTTT.

The chain carries TRBV3-1 (or the pseudogene TRBV3-2) and TRBJ1-1; tentative D call: TRBD1 (6 bases). The V gene lost 1 base and the J gene lost 5 bases, with 8 bases spanning the gap. The germline V gene has CDR1 LGHDT and CDR2 YNNKEL (reference sequence). The CDR3 extends over 13 amino acids. CDR3 DNA: TGTGCCAGCAGCCAAGGGGGGCGGACTGAAGCTTTCTTT. Its translation: CASSQGGRTEAFF.

Written as DNA, the CDR3 is TGCAGCGTTTTTGGGGGCCTCTCAGATACGCAGTATTTT. It translates to CSVFGGLSDTQYF. The rearrangement links TRBV29-1 to TRBJ2-3; D is perhaps TRBD1 (6 bases). CDR3 length: 13 residues. V lost 5 bases and J lost 4, with 13 bases in between. Looked up from germline, CDR1 is SQVTM and CDR2 is ANQGSEA.

The chain uses TRBV30 and TRBJ1-2; 8 bases match TRBD1. The V and J ends lost 4 bases and 4 bases, in that order; junction bases with no gene match: 2. This CDR3 comprises 12 residues. Germline values: CDR1 GTSNPN, CDR2 SVGIG (reference sequence). CDR3 amino acids: CAWTGQGYGYTF. The CDR3, as DNA: TGTGCCTGGACCGGACAGGGCTATGGCTACACCTTC.

The chain has TRBV6-6 and TRBJ2-5, with unresolved D. Germline V gives CDR1 MNHNY, CDR2 SVGAGI (reference sequence). There are 14 residues in the CDR3. V shed 2 bases and J shed 2 bases, with 9 bases lying between them. The CDR3 sequence: CASSYRAGQETQYF. CDR3 DNA: TGTGCCAGCAGTTACCGGGCAGGACAAGAGACCCAGTACTTC.

The gene calls are TRBV7-2 and TRBJ2-7; the D is unclear. V lost 4 bases and J 5 bases, leaving 15 bases between the germline ends. The CDR3 consists of 14 residues. Germline V gives CDR1 SGHTA, CDR2 FQGNSA. The CDR3 DNA reads TGTGCCAGCAGCTCCGCTATGGGATCCAACGAGCAGTACTTC. Translated, it gives CASSSAMGSNEQYF.

The chain recombines TRBV19 with TRBJ1-1; D is undetermined. Germline CDR1 reads LNHDA; CDR2 reads SQIVND (reference sequence). The CDR3 sequence is 14 residues long. Trimming stripped 1 base from V and 1 base from J, with 7 bases between. The CDR3 protein is CASSIGSTNTEAFF. The CDR3 DNA reads TGTGCCAGTAGTATAGGGTCCACGAACACTGAAGCTTTCTTT.

The chain couples TRBV3-1 (or the pseudogene TRBV3-2) to TRBJ2-7, with D unclear. The CDR3 contains 15 residues. CDR1 is LGHDT and CDR2 is YNNKEL in the germline V gene (reference sequence). The ends were cut back, 4 bases at V and 2 bases at J, with 15 bases in the middle. The CDR3 nucleotides read TGTGCCAGCAGCCCCTTACGGGCAGTAACCTACGAGCAGTACTTC. It is translated as CASSPLRAVTYEQYF.

With regard to this clone: The same CDR3 arises from other DNA sequences in this sample as well. The chain links TRBV7-2 to TRBJ1-3; a possible D gene is TRBD1 (6 bases). This CDR3 region has 15 residues. The V gene's germline CDR1 is SGHTA and CDR2 FQGNSA. Trimming removed 5 bases from V and 0 bases from J, with 11 bases in between. CDR3 in DNA: TGTGCCAGCAGCCTAGGGGGTATCTCTGGAAACACCATATATTTT. Its protein product is CASSLGGISGNTIYF.

The rearrangement joins TRBV4-3 to TRBJ2-7, with 9 bases that match TRBD1. The germline gives CDR1 LGHNA, CDR2 YSLEER. This CDR3 has 13 amino acids. V lost 0 bases to trimming and J lost 12 bases; unmatched junction nucleotides: 6. CDR3 nucleotide sequence: TGCGCCAGCAGCCAAGATGGGGGGACAGGGCTGTACTTC. The encoded protein is CASSQDGGTGLYF.

This clone showed up just once. The identical CDR3 is also encoded by other nucleotide sequences in the sample. This chain links TRBV7-2 with TRBJ1-3, with 7 nucleotides matching TRBD1. The CDR3 runs 15 residues. The ends lost 1 base at V and 1 base at J; junction bases unmatched: 1. Germline CDR1 SGHTA, CDR2 FQGNSA. The DNA for the CDR3 is TGTGCCAGCAGCTTAGTGACAGGGTCTGGAAACACCATATATTTT. It codes for CASSLVTGSGNTIYF.

The chain is built from TRBV30 and TRBJ2-5; perhaps TRBD2 as D (6 bases). Germline V gene data show CDR1 as GTSNPN and CDR2 as SVGIG (reference sequence). Trimming took 2 bases from V and 7 from J, leaving 17 bases between them. The CDR3 consists of 14 residues. The CDR3 DNA reads TGTGCCTGGAGTCCCCCAACTAGGGGAGGGACCCAGTACTTC. Translating it yields CAWSPPTRGGTQYF.

This chain uses TRBV9 with TRBJ2-2; D is unclear. The CDR3 is 14 amino acids. The germline V gene has CDR1 SGDLS and CDR2 YYNGEE. The V end was cut by 2 bases, the J end by 4 bases, with 9 bases between. The CDR3 DNA follows: TGTGCCAGCAGCGTCGTGCAGATCACCGGGGAGCTGTTTTTT. Amino acid sequence: CASSVVQITGELFF.

This rearrangement joins TRBV3-1 (or the pseudogene TRBV3-2) to TRBJ2-3; TRBD2 aligns across 7 bases. Germline V CDR1 and CDR2: LGHDT, YNNKEL (reference sequence). The V and J ends lost 1 base and 2 bases, in that order; junction bases with no gene match: 6. CDR3 size: 16 residues. Here the CDR3 DNA reads TGTGCCAGCAGCCAAGTTCCTAGCGGAACCACAGATACGCAGTATTTT. Protein: CASSQVPSGTTDTQYF.

The CDR3 sequence is CASSVDGTAEAFF. CDR3 in DNA: TGTGCCAGCAGCGTAGACGGGACAGCTGAAGCTTTCTTT. The chain is built from TRBV9 and TRBJ1-1; TRBD1 aligns across 7 bases. Germline V gene sequence: CDR1 SGDLS, CDR2 YYNGEE. The CDR3 contains 13 residues. Trimming at V came to 0 bases and at J to 6 bases, leaving 2 bases not matched to a gene.

This chain joins TRBV4-1 and TRBJ1-1; D not resolved. CDR1 and CDR2 from the germline V gene are MGHRA and YSYEKL. The CDR3 extends over 18 amino acids. The V end lost 1 base, the J end lost 0 bases, and 18 bases lay between the germline ends. The DNA of the CDR3 is TGCGCCAGCAGCCAAGGGGGAGGTTTCCAGTTGGTGAACACTGAAGCTTTCTTT. Translated, it gives CASSQGGGFQLVNTEAFF.